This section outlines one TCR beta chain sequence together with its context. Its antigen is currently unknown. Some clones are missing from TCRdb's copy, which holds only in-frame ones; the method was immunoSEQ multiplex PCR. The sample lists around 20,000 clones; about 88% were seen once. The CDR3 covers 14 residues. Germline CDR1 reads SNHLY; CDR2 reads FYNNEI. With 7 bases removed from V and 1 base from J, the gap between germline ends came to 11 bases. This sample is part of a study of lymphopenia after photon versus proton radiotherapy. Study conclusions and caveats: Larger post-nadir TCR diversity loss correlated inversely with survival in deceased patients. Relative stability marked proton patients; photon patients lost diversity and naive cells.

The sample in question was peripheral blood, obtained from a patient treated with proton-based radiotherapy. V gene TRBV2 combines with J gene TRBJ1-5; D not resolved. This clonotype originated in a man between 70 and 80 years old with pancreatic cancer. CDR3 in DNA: TGTGCCAGCACCCGGGGTAGCAGCAATCAGCCCCAGCATTTT. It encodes CASTRGSSNQPQHF.